This TCR beta chain was sequenced during a study of blood T cell repertoires in COVID-19. Study details: Donors in the United States, Italy and Spain gave samples during acute or convalescent COVID-19. PBMCs, B-cell-depleted T cells, or T cells were the source of the cDNA or gDNA that made up the material.

The CDR3 loop spans 13 amino acids. The V gene lost 0 bases and the J gene lost 7 bases, with 9 bases spanning the gap. Germline V CDR1 and CDR2: SGHAT, FQNNGV. Libraries were prepared by immunoSEQ multiplex PCR; TCRdb keeps only in-frame clonotypes and omits some of them. The data hold tens of thousands of clones, with approximately 83% observed a single time. The receptor was derived from a woman between 55 and 75 years old with acute or convalescent COVID-19. The rearrangement joins TRBV11-2 to TRBJ1-1; tentative D call: TRBD1 (5 bases). Material: peripheral blood. For the CDR3, the DNA is TGTGCCAGCAGCTTAGAGGGCAGGGTTGAAGCTTTCTTT. Residues: CASSLEGRVEAFF.